Each of the 29 T cell receptor beta chains below was sequenced from the same sample in a study of cytomegalovirus exposure and HLA in healthy donors. The protocol was immunoSEQ multiplex PCR, while the TCRdb copy is restricted to in-frame clones and leaves out a portion. The sample gives approximately 150,000 clones, 87% of which show up once; 4.5% is in the top ten. The specimen was PBMCs. These receptors were obtained from a man aged 18 to 29 in good health and CMV-seropositive.

This clone has only one observation. The chain couples TRBV30 to TRBJ1-1; a weak D match, TRBD1 (6 bases). Trimming pared 5 bases from V and 4 bases from J, leaving 17 bases between. This CDR3 comprises 14 residues. The germline V gene encodes CDR1 GTSNPN and CDR2 SVGIG (reference sequence). In nucleotides, the CDR3 is TGTGCCTGGTCTCTAGGACAGAGGCCCACTGAAGCTTTCTTT. This translates into CAWSLGQRPTEAFF.

CDR3 loop: CASHRVSYEQYF. DNA for the CDR3: TGTGCCAGCCATCGGGTCTCCTACGAGCAGTACTTC. This rearrangement joins TRBV6-1 to TRBJ2-5, with D hard to call. The J call may be incorrect, as the DNA end agrees better with TRBJ2-7. Germline V CDR1 and CDR2: MNHNS, SASEGT. The CDR3 is 12 amino acids.

DNA of the CDR3: TGTGCCTGGAATCGGGACATTAATCAGCCCCAGCATTTT. Its translation: CAWNRDINQPQHF. V and J are TRBV30 and TRBJ1-5; D possibly corresponds to TRBD1 (6 bases). CDR3 size: 13 residues. V lost 4 bases to trimming and J lost 4 bases, with 11 bases between them. Per the germline V gene, CDR1 is GTSNPN and CDR2 is SVGIG (reference sequence).

V usage is TRBV28 and J usage is TRBJ1-1, with D possibly being TRBD1 (6 bases). Germline V CDR1 and CDR2: MDHEN, SYDVKM. Trimming cost V 3 bases and J 9 bases, with 17 bases left between them. There are 14 residues in the CDR3. The CDR3 is CASSLGDSTGKAFF. The CDR3 coding sequence is TGTGCCAGCAGTTTGGGGGATTCTACAGGGAAAGCTTTCTTT.

The chain recombines TRBV9 with TRBJ2-1; 8 positions agree with TRBD2. The junction had 16 bases not matched to a gene; V was cut back by 4 bases and J by 7 bases. Germline values: CDR1 SGDLS, CDR2 YYNGEE. This CDR3 is built from 17 residues. This CDR3 is CASSSGLGAGVPNEQFF. CDR3 in DNA: TGTGCCAGCAGCTCCGGCTTAGGAGCGGGAGTTCCTAATGAGCAGTTCTTC.

The gene calls are TRBV19 and TRBJ2-4; D not certain. Trimming took off 6 bases at V and 5 bases at J, with 14 bases between the two ends. Germline CDR1 LNHDA, CDR2 SQIVND (reference sequence). The CDR3 spans 14 residues. CDR3 nucleotide sequence: TGTGCCAGTAGGGGCCTTACAATCCAAAACATTCAGTACTTC. Translation gives CASRGLTIQNIQYF. The whole variable domain, filled in from reference TRBV19 and TRBJ2-4, reads DGGITQSPKYLFRKEGQNVTLSCEQNLNHDAMYWYRQDPGQGLRLIYYSQIVNDFQKGDIAEGYSVSREKKESFPLTVTSAQKNPTAFYLCASRGLTIQNIQYFGAGTRLSVL.

This chain connects TRBV5-1 to TRBJ1-1, with D possibly being TRBD1 (5 bases). There are 15 residues in the CDR3. CDR1 and CDR2 (germline): SGHRS, YFSETQ. V was clipped by 0 bases and J by 0 bases, with 9 bases between them. In DNA form, the CDR3 reads TGCGCCAGCAGCTTGGTCCGGGGGATGAACACTGAAGCTTTCTTT. This gives the protein CASSLVRGMNTEAFF.

The genes are TRBV19 and TRBJ1-1; tentatively, D is TRBD1 (6 bases). The germline V and J ends were trimmed by 4 bases and 5 bases, with 17 bases remaining between them. CDR1 LNHDA and CDR2 SQIVND come from the germline V gene (reference sequence). The CDR3 is 15 residues long. The CDR3 region is CASSRARQGMTEAFF. Here the CDR3 DNA reads TGTGCCAGTAGTAGGGCCCGGCAGGGGATGACTGAAGCTTTCTTT.

The rearrangement uses TRBV7-2 and TRBJ1-3, with 7 bases aligning to TRBD1. Germline loops: CDR1 SGHTA, CDR2 FQGNSA. This CDR3 contains 16 residues. The junction had 9 bases not matched to a gene; V was cut back by 3 bases and J by 4 bases. The DNA of the CDR3 is TGTGCCAGCAGCTTTGGAATGTCGGGACAGGGAAACACCATATATTTT. Protein sequence: CASSFGMSGQGNTIYF.

This rearrangement joins TRBV9 to TRBJ1-6; D possibly corresponds to TRBD1 (6 bases). Trimming took off 4 bases at V and 0 bases at J, with 14 bases between the two ends. From germline, CDR1 is SGDLS and CDR2 YYNGEE. The CDR3 is 17 residues long. DNA for the CDR3: TGTGCCAGCAGCACCCACCTGGACAGCTCCTATAATTCACCCCTCCACTTT. As protein: CASSTHLDSSYNSPLHF.

This clone was seen only once. This chain connects TRBV10-3 to TRBJ2-1, with D maybe TRBD2 (6 bases). The CDR3 extends over 16 amino acids. V gave up 0 bases and J gave up 4 bases, with 13 bases separating them. Per germline, CDR1 ENHRY and CDR2 SYGVKD. In nucleotides, the CDR3 is TGTGCCATCAGTGAGTCGGGTTGGGGGGAATACAATGAGCAGTTCTTC. This translates into CAISESGWGEYNEQFF.

This CDR3 is CASVHHEGEEAFF. The CDR3, as DNA: TGCGCCAGCGTACATCACGAGGGGGAAGAAGCTTTCTTT. The chain combines TRBV5-1 with TRBJ1-1; tentatively, D is TRBD1 (6 bases). Trimming cost V 7 bases and J 8 bases, with 18 bases left between them. The CDR3 consists of 13 residues. The germline V gene has CDR1 SGHRS and CDR2 YFSETQ. Together with reference TRBV5-1 and TRBJ1-1, the CDR3 gives the full variable domain: KAGVTQTPRYLIKTRGQQVTLSCSPISGHRSVSWYQQTPGQGLQFLFEYFSETQRNKGNFPGRFSGRQFSNSRSEMNVSTLELGDSALYLCASVHHEGEEAFFGQGTRLTVV.

V is TRBV28 and J is TRBJ1-2; D gene unclear. Germline loops: CDR1 MDHEN, CDR2 SYDVKM. The V end was cut by 3 bases, the J end by 0 bases, with 8 bases between. The CDR3 has 14 residues. The CDR3 DNA reads TGTGCCAGCAGTTTCAGGCTACCTAACTATGGCTACACCTTC. The encoded protein is CASSFRLPNYGYTF.

This chain uses TRBV7-9 with TRBJ1-6; D gene uncertain. Germline CDR1 is SEHNR and CDR2 is FQNEAQ (reference sequence). Trimming pared 5 bases from V and 8 bases from J, leaving 10 bases between. The CDR3 extends over 13 amino acids. The CDR3 loop reads CASSGGLDSPLHF. The CDR3, as DNA: TGTGCCAGCAGCGGCGGCCTGGATTCACCCCTCCACTTT.

This clone rates as medium-sized (0.01 to 0.1%). V usage is TRBV11-2 and J usage is TRBJ1-1, with D possibly matching TRBD1 (6 bases). CDR3 length: 15 residues. V shed 0 bases and J shed 7 bases, with 15 bases lying between them. Germline V lookup: CDR1 SGHAT, CDR2 FQNNGV. The CDR3 DNA reads TGTGCCAGCAGCTTAGATGGACAGACGGGATTTGAAGCTTTCTTT. Its translation: CASSLDGQTGFEAFF. Together with reference TRBV11-2 and TRBJ1-1, the CDR3 gives the full variable domain: EAGVAQSPRYKIIEKRQSVAFWCNPISGHATLYWYQQILGQGPKLLIQFQNNGVVDDSQLPKDRFSAERLKGVDSTLKIQPAKLEDSAVYLCASSLDGQTGFEAFFGQGTRLTVV.

The rearrangement joins TRBV15 to TRBJ2-2; D not resolved. This CDR3 is built from 14 residues. Germline CDR1 is LNHNV and CDR2 is YYDKDF (reference sequence). V lost 5 bases and J lost 3, with 10 bases in between. CDR3 protein: CATSARGHTGELFF. The CDR3 nucleotides are TGTGCCACCAGCGCACGTGGGCACACCGGGGAGCTGTTTTTT.

The chain's CDR3 is CASSATGVNGYTF. The CDR3 DNA follows: TGTGCCAGCAGTGCGACAGGAGTTAATGGCTACACCTTC. The rearrangement joins TRBV6-1 to TRBJ1-2; perhaps TRBD1 as D (6 bases). This CDR3 contains 13 residues. CDR1 and CDR2 (germline): MNHNS, SASEGT. Trimming shortened V by 4 bases and J by 6 bases, and 12 bases separated the two germline ends.

The chain is built from TRBV5-4 and TRBJ2-5; D unresolved. The CDR3 totals 11 residues. Trimming removed 1 base from V and 5 bases from J, with 3 bases in between. Germline assignment: CDR1 SGHNT and CDR2 YYREEE (reference sequence). This CDR3 is CASSLSETQYF. The CDR3 bases are TGTGCCAGCAGCTTGTCTGAGACCCAGTACTTC. The variable domain in full, completed from reference TRBV5-4 and TRBJ2-5, reads ETGVTQSPTHLIKTRGQQVTLRCSSQSGHNTVSWYQQALGQGPQFIFQYYREEENGRGNFPPRFSGLQFPNYSSELNVNALELDDSALYLCASSLSETQYFGPGTRLLVL.

The chain combines TRBV6-5 with TRBJ1-2, with a weak D call TRBD1 (5 bases). V lost 4 bases, J lost 7 bases, and 19 bases lay in between. Looked up from germline, CDR1 is MNHEY and CDR2 is SVGAGI. The CDR3 spans 15 residues. CDR3 bases: TGTGCCAGCAGTTCCCCGTTCGGGGGTAAAGGTGGCTACACCTTC. This gives the protein CASSSPFGGKGGYTF.

This clone was recorded only once. CDR3 nucleotide sequence: TGCGCCAGCAGCCCTAGCGGGAGGGAGGAGACCCAGTACTTC. Protein sequence: CASSPSGREETQYF. The chain combines TRBV5-1 with TRBJ2-5, with TRBD2 identical over 12 bases. The V gene end was trimmed by 4 bases and the J gene end by 5 bases; junction bases not matched to a gene: 3. In germline, CDR1 is SGHRS, CDR2 YFSETQ. The CDR3 extends over 14 amino acids.

A word on this clone: This same CDR3 is encoded by further DNA sequences in the sample. The rearrangement links TRBV4-1 to TRBJ2-7; 10 positions agree with TRBD1. J was trimmed by 2 bases and V by 3 bases; bases with no gene match: 7. CDR3 length: 16 residues. CDR1 and CDR2 from the germline V gene are MGHRA and YSYEKL. CDR3 loop: CASSQAPGQGPYEQYF. The CDR3 DNA reads as TGCGCCAGCAGCCAGGCACCGGGACAGGGGCCCTACGAGCAGTACTTC.

This clone was seen once. J is TRBJ2-1 and V is TRBV5-4, with a weak D call TRBD2 (6 bases). The germline V gene encodes CDR1 SGHNT and CDR2 YYREEE (reference sequence). V was clipped by 3 bases and J by 0 bases, with 10 bases between them. This CDR3 is built from 15 residues. Written as DNA, the CDR3 is TGTGCCAGCAGCTCCGGGGGTGACTCCTACAATGAGCAGTTCTTC. It codes for CASSSGGDSYNEQFF.

J is TRBJ2-3 and V is TRBV30; D perhaps matches TRBD1 (6 bases). Germline V gene sequence: CDR1 GTSNPN, CDR2 SVGIG (reference sequence). V was shortened by 2 bases and J by 9 bases, with 12 bases between the two germline ends. The CDR3 is made up of 12 amino acids. The CDR3 spells CAWSQSQGTQYF. The CDR3 region has the DNA TGTGCCTGGAGTCAGTCTCAGGGGACGCAGTATTTT.

V is TRBV28 and J is TRBJ2-3; D unclear. Trimming removed 5 bases at V and 0 bases at J, with 15 bases between. Germline CDR1 reads MDHEN; CDR2 reads SYDVKM. CDR3 size: 16 residues. CDR3 amino acids: CASSLDPSSSTDTQYF. CDR3 sequence (DNA): TGTGCCAGCAGTCTAGATCCGAGCTCTAGCACAGATACGCAGTATTTT.

The chain recombines TRBV29-1 with TRBJ2-5; weak D call: TRBD1 (5 bases). The V and J ends lost 5 bases and 4 bases respectively, with 8 bases between them. CDR1 SQVTM and CDR2 ANQGSEA come from the germline V gene. The CDR3 spans 11 residues. The CDR3 spells CSVTRAETQYF. Here the CDR3 DNA reads TGCAGCGTTACCAGGGCAGAGACCCAGTACTTC.

The DNA for the CDR3 is TGTGCCAGCAGCTTAGCTTTCCAGCGGGATCACAATGAGCAGTTCTTC. This codes for CASSLAFQRDHNEQFF. This rearrangement joins TRBV7-9 to TRBJ2-1; 7 bases are a match to TRBD2. Germline-derived CDR1 and CDR2 are SEHNR and FQNEAQ (reference sequence). With V trimmed by 0 bases and J by 5 bases, 7 bases remained unmatched. The CDR3 runs 16 residues.

This chain joins TRBV10-1 and TRBJ2-1, with D unclear. V lost 6 bases to trimming and J lost 9 bases, with 12 bases between them. This CDR3 contains 12 residues. The germline gives CDR1 WNHNN, CDR2 SYGVQD (reference sequence). Here the CDR3 DNA reads TGCGCCAGCAGCGACTCGTCGGGTGAGCAGTTCTTC. Translated: CASSDSSGEQFF.

CDR3 residues: CASSSSGRGGLDNEQFF. In DNA form, the CDR3 reads TGTGCCAGCAGCTCATCCGGGCGGGGGGGCCTCGACAATGAGCAGTTCTTC. The J gene is TRBJ2-1, the V gene TRBV11-1; 9 positions agree with TRBD2. The CDR3 has 17 residues. V dropped 4 bases and J dropped 5; count of bases not matched to a gene: 12. Looked up from germline, CDR1 is SGHAT and CDR2 is FQDESV (reference sequence).

The rearrangement uses TRBV6-5 and TRBJ2-7; the D is unclear. V was clipped by 6 bases and J by 2 bases, with 8 bases between them. The CDR3 runs to 12 residues. Germline CDR1 and CDR2: MNHEY and SVGAGI. The DNA for the CDR3 is TGTGCCAGCAGCAACAGAGCCTACGAGCAGTACTTC. Translating it yields CASSNRAYEQYF.